This T cell receptor beta chain is from a study of blood T cell repertoires in COVID-19. Study at large: The origin of the acute and convalescent COVID-19 samples was the United States, Italy and Spain. The analysed material was cDNA or gDNA that came from T cells, B-cell-depleted T cells, or PBMCs.

Using immunoSEQ multiplex PCR, the repertoire was profiled, and TCRdb retains in-frame clones only, with some absent. The sample has 150,000 or so clones, about 75% seen once. Resolution of symptoms, clearance, or two negative PCRs was present in recovered Cohort 3 donors. The TCR was taken from a woman between 45 and 60 years old who had recovered from COVID-19. Sequencing was performed on PBMCs or T cells enriched from blood (not recorded which).

DNA of the CDR3: TGTGCCAGCAGCCAGGGCGATTTAGCGGGAGGTACGCAGTATTTT. Protein sequence: CASSQGDLAGGTQYF. The V gene is TRBV7-9, the J gene TRBJ2-3; 10 nucleotides align to TRBD2. The germline V gene has CDR1 SEHNR and CDR2 FQNEAQ (reference sequence). Trimming at V came to 5 bases and at J to 8 bases, leaving 10 bases not matched to a gene. There are 15 residues in the CDR3.